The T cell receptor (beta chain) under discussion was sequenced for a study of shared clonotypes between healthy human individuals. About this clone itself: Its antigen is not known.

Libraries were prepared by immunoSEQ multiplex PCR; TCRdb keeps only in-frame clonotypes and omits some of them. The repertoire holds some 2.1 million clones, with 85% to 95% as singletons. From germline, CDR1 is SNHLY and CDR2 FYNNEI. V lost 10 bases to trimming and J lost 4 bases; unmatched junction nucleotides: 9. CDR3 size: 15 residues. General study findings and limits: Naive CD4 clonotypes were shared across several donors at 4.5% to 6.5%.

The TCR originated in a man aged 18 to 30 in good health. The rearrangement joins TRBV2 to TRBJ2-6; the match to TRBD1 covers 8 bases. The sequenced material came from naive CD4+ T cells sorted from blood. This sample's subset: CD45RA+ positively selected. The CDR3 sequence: CATKPGGPGANVLTF. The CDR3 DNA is TGTGCCACAAAGCCAGGGGGCCCCGGGGCCAACGTCCTGACTTTC.